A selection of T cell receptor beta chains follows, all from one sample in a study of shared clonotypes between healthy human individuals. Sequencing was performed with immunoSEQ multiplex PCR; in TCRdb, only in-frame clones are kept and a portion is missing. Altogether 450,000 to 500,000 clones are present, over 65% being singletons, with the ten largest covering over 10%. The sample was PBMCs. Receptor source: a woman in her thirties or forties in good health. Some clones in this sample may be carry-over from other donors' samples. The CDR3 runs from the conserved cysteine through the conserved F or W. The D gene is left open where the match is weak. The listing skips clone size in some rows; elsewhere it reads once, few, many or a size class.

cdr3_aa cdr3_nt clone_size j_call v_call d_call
CASSVESEQFF TGTGCCAGCAGCGTAGAAAGTGAGCAGTTCTTC NA TRBJ2-1 TRBV9 NA
CASSITSGNRNYEQYF TGTGCCAGTAGTATTACTAGCGGGAATAGGAACTACGAGCAGTACTTC NA TRBJ2-7 TRBV19 TRBD2
CASSQRGGSYEQYF TGTGCCAGCAGCCAACGTGGCGGATCCTACGAGCAGTACTTC NA TRBJ2-7 TRBV7-2 NA
CASSQSAGAYNEQFF TGTGCCAGCAGCCAGTCAGCGGGAGCCTACAATGAGCAGTTCTTC NA TRBJ2-1 TRBV4-2 TRBD2
CASSLATRSSGNTIYF TGTGCCAGCAGCTTAGCGACAAGAAGCTCTGGAAACACCATATATTTT NA TRBJ1-3 TRBV7-8 NA
CASSPLGQRYYEQYF TGTGCCAGCAGTCCACTCGGACAGAGATACTACGAGCAGTACTTC NA TRBJ2-7 TRBV28 NA
CASSFRGRSYEQYF TGTGCCAGCAGTTTCAGGGGGCGATCCTACGAGCAGTACTTC many TRBJ2-7 TRBV28 TRBD1
CAISEGRESGYTF TGTGCCATCAGTGAGGGCAGGGAGTCGGGCTACACCTTC few TRBJ1-2 TRBV10-3 NA
CSAEGGNTEAFF TGCAGCGCTGAGGGGGGGAACACTGAAGCTTTCTTT NA TRBJ1-1 TRBV29-1 NA
CASSYTGTGNAASNQPQHF TGTGCCAGCAGTTATACCGGGACAGGGAATGCGGCTAGCAATCAGCCCCAGCATTTT NA TRBJ1-5 TRBV5-8 TRBD1
CASSIAGGPGDTQYF TGTGCCAGTAGTATAGCGGGAGGGCCAGGAGATACGCAGTATTTT NA TRBJ2-3 TRBV19 TRBD2
CASSRSGLAGGSEQYF TGTGCCAGCAGCCGATCGGGACTAGCGGGAGGATCCGAGCAGTACTTC NA TRBJ2-7 TRBV7-3 TRBD2
CASSEQGGDTQYF TGCGCCAGCAGTGAGCAAGGGGGGGATACGCAGTATTTT NA TRBJ2-3 TRBV10-1 NA
CASSKTGDTEAFF TGTGCCAGCAGCAAGACAGGGGACACTGAAGCTTTCTTT NA TRBJ1-1 TRBV9 TRBD1
CSAAAGGNEQYF TGCAGCGCCGCAGCGGGAGGAAACGAGCAGTACTTC NA TRBJ2-7 TRBV29-1 TRBD2
CAWSAGRTSSGANVLTF TGTGCCTGGAGTGCCGGACGGACTAGCTCTGGGGCCAACGTCCTGACTTTC NA TRBJ2-6 TRBV30 TRBD2
CASSLDGDRFMNTEAFF TGTGCCAGCAGCTTGGATGGGGACAGGTTCATGAACACTGAAGCTTTCTTT NA TRBJ1-1 TRBV5-4 TRBD1
CASSVGAGRSKGQFF TGTGCCAGCAGCGTAGGGGCCGGGAGGTCCAAGGGGCAGTTCTTC NA TRBJ2-1 TRBV9 TRBD2
CATSRSRGRDSNQPQHF TGTGCCACCAGCCGGAGCAGGGGTCGAGATAGCAATCAGCCCCAGCATTTT NA TRBJ1-5 TRBV15 NA
CASSGRRYQETQYF TGTGCCAGCAGTGGGAGACGCTACCAAGAGACCCAGTACTTC few TRBJ2-5 TRBV28 NA
CASSLGHTGGDLRTEAFF TGTGCCAGCAGCTTAGGGCACACAGGGGGCGATTTACGAACTGAAGCTTTCTTT once TRBJ1-1 TRBV7-8 TRBD1
CASGLAGDNEQFF TGTGCCAGCGGACTAGCGGGGGACAATGAGCAGTTCTTC NA TRBJ2-1 TRBV2 TRBD2
CASAAVYEQYF TGTGCCAGCGCGGCGGTTTACGAGCAGTACTTC many TRBJ2-7 TRBV28 NA
CASSNQRYSWELFF TGTGCCAGCAGCAACCAGCGGTACAGCTGGGAGCTGTTTTTT NA TRBJ2-2 TRBV7-9 NA
CASSFGGAYEQYF TGTGCCAGCAGCTTCGGGGGAGCCTACGAGCAGTACTTC NA TRBJ2-7 TRBV7-6 NA
CASSFNGQGYEQYF TGTGCCAGCAGCTTTAACGGACAGGGCTACGAGCAGTACTTC NA TRBJ2-7 TRBV11-2 TRBD1
CASSLRWTSEPGGEGEQYF TGCGCCAGCAGCTTGCGATGGACTAGCGAACCAGGTGGAGAAGGGGAGCAGTACTTC few TRBJ2-7 TRBV4-3 TRBD2
CASAPGGAGNTIYF TGTGCCAGCGCCCCAGGCGGGGCTGGAAACACCATATATTTT NA TRBJ1-3 TRBV28 NA
CASSLGESTDTQYF TGTGCCAGCAGCTTAGGCGAGAGCACAGATACGCAGTATTTT NA TRBJ2-3 TRBV7-9 NA
CASITWVPRRNTEAFF TGTGCCAGCATTACTTGGGTACCCAGGCGGAACACTGAAGCTTTCTTT NA TRBJ1-1 TRBV6-4 NA
CASSLVGGGQETQYF TGCGCCAGCAGCTTGGTTGGCGGGGGTCAAGAGACCCAGTACTTC NA TRBJ2-5 TRBV5-1 TRBD2
CASSPGLAGYTDTQYF TGCGCCAGCAGCCCTGGACTAGCGGGGTACACAGATACGCAGTATTTT NA TRBJ2-3 TRBV5-1 TRBD2
CATRDFNQPQHF TGTGCCACCCGGGACTTTAATCAGCCCCAGCATTTT NA TRBJ1-5 TRBV6-6 NA
CASSLRTGAYEQYF TGTGCCAGCAGCCTACGGACAGGGGCGTACGAGCAGTACTTC NA TRBJ2-7 TRBV11-2 TRBD1
CASRPKLQRELNEQFF TGCGCCAGCAGGCCAAAGCTCCAGCGGGAGTTAAATGAGCAGTTCTTC NA TRBJ2-1 TRBV4-1 TRBD2
CASSLKRGTEAFF TGTGCCAGCAGCTTAAAACGGGGAACTGAAGCTTTCTTT NA TRBJ1-1 TRBV7-3 NA
CASSISLSSYEQYF TGTGCCAGTAGTATCTCCTTGAGCTCCTACGAGCAGTACTTC many TRBJ2-7 TRBV19 NA
CASSQDRASVGDTQYF TGCGCCAGCAGCCAAGATAGGGCTAGTGTTGGAGATACGCAGTATTTT NA TRBJ2-3 TRBV4-3 NA
CASSRTQSPTYEQYF TGTGCCAGCAGTCGTACCCAATCTCCAACCTACGAGCAGTACTTC NA TRBJ2-7 TRBV9 NA
CASSRDRDDEQYF TGTGCCAGCTCAAGGGACAGGGACGACGAGCAGTACTTC NA TRBJ2-7 TRBV18 TRBD1
CASSITGTGAGDEKLFF TGTGCCAGTAGTATTACCGGGACAGGGGCCGGAGACGAAAAACTGTTTTTT NA TRBJ1-4 TRBV19 TRBD1